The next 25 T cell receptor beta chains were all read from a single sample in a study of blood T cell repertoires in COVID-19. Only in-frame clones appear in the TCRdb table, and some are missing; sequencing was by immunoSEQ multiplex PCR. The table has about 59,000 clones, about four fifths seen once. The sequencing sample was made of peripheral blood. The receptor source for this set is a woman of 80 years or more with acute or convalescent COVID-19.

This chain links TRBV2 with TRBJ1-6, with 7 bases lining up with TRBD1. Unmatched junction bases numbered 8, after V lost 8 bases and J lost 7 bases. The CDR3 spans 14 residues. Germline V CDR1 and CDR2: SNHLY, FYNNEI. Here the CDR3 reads CASHRDSQNSPLHF. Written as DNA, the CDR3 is TGTGCCAGCCACCGGGACAGCCAGAATTCACCCCTCCACTTT. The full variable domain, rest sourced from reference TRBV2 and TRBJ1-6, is EPEVTQTPSHQVTQMGQEVILRCVPISNHLYFYWYRQILGQKVEFLVSFYNNEISEKSEIFDDQFSVERPDGSNFTLKIRSTKLEDSAMYFCASHRDSQNSPLHFGNGTRLTVT.

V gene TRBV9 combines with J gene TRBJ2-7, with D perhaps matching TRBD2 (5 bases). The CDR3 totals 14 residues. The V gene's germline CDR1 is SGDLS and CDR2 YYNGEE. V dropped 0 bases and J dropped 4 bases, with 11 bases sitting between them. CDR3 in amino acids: CASSVDEGSYEQYF. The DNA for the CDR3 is TGTGCCAGCAGCGTAGATGAGGGTTCATACGAGCAGTACTTC. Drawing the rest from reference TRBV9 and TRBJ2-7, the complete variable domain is DSGVTQTPKHLITATGQRVTLRCSPRSGDLSVYWYQQSLDQGLQFLIQYYNGEERAKGNILERFSAQQFPDLHSELNLSSLELGDSALYFCASSVDEGSYEQYFGPGTRLTVT.

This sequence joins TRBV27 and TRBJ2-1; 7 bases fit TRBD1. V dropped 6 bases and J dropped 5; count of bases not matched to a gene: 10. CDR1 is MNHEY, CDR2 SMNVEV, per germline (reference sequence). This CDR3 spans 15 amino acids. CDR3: CASRSDRVKNNEQFF. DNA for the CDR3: TGTGCCAGCAGGTCCGACAGGGTTAAGAACAATGAGCAGTTCTTC.

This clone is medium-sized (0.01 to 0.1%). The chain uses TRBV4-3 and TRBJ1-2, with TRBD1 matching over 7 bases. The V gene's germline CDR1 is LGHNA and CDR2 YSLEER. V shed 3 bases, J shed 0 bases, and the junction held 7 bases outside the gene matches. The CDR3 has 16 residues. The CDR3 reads CASSHSRDRANYGYTF. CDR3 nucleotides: TGCGCCAGCAGCCACAGCCGGGACAGAGCTAACTATGGCTACACCTTC.

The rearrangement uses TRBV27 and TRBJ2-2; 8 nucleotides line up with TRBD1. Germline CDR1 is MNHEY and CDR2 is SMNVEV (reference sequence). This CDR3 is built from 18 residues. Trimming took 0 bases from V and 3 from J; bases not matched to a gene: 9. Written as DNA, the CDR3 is TGTGCCAGCAGTTTATCTTTTCCAGGGGGCACGTACACCGGGGAGCTGTTTTTT. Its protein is CASSLSFPGGTYTGELFF.

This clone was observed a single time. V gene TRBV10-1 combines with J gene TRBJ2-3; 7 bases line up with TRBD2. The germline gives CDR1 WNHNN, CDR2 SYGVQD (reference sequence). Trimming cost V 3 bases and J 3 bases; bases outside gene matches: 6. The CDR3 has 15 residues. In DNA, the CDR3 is TGCGCCAGCAGTGAAGGAGCGGGGAATACAGATACGCAGTATTTT. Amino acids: CASSEGAGNTDTQYF.

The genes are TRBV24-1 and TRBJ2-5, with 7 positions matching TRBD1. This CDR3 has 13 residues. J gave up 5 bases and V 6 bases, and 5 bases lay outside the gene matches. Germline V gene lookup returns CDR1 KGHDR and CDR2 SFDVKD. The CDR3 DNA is TGTGCCACCAGTAAGGGGGCCGGGGAGACCCAGTACTTC. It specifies CATSKGAGETQYF.

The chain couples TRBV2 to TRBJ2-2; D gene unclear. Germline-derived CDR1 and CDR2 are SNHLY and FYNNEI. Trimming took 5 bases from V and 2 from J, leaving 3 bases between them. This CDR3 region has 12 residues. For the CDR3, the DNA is TGTGCCAGCAGTCTCAACACCGGGGAGCTGTTTTTT. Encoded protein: CASSLNTGELFF. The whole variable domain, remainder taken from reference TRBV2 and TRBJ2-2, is EPEVTQTPSHQVTQMGQEVILRCVPISNHLYFYWYRQILGQKVEFLVSFYNNEISEKSEIFDDQFSVERPDGSNFTLKIRSTKLEDSAMYFCASSLNTGELFFGEGSRLTVL.

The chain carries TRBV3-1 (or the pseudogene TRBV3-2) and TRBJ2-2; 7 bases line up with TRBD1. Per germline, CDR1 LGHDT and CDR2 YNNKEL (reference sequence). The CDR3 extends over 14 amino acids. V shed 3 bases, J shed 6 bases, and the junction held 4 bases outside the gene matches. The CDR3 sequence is CASSQVQGSGELFF. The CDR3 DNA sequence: TGTGCCAGCAGCCAGGTACAGGGGTCCGGGGAGCTGTTTTTT.

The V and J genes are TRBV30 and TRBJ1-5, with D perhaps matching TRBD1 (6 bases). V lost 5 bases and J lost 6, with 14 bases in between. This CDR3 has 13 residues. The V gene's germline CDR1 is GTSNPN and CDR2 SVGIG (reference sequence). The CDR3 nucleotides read TGTGCCTGGGGTCAGGGGAGAAGTCAGCCCCAGCATTTT. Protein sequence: CAWGQGRSQPQHF.

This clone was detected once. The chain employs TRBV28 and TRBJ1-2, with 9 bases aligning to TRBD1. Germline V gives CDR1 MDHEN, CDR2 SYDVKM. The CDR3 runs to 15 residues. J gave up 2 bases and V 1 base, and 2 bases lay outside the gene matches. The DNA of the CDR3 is TGTGCCAGCAGTTTATTGGGGACAGGGAACTATGGCTACACCTTC. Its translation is CASSLLGTGNYGYTF.

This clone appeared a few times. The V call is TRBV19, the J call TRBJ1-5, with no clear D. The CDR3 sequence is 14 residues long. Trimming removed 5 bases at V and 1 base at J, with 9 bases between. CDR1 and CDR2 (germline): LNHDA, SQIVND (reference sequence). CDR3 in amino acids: CASSRTLSNQPQHF. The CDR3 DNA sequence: TGTGCCAGTAGTCGAACATTAAGCAATCAGCCCCAGCATTTT.

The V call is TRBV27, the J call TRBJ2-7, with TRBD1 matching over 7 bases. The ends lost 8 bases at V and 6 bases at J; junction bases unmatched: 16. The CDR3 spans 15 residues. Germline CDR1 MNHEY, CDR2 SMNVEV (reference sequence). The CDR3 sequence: CASDQTRQGRSEQYF. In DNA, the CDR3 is TGTGCCAGCGACCAAACCAGACAGGGCCGCAGCGAGCAGTACTTC.

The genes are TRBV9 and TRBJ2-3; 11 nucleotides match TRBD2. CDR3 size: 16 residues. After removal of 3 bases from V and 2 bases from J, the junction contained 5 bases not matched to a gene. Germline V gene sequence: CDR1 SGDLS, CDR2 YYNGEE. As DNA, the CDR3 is TGTGCCAGCAGCGCTTCGGGACTAGCGGACACAGATACGCAGTATTTT. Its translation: CASSASGLADTDTQYF.

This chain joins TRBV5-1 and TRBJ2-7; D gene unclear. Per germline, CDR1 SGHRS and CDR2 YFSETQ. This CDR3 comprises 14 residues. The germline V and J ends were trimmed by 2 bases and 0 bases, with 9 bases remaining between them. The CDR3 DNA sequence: TGCGCCAGCAGCTTCCAGTGGAGCTCCTACGAGCAGTACTTC. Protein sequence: CASSFQWSSYEQYF.

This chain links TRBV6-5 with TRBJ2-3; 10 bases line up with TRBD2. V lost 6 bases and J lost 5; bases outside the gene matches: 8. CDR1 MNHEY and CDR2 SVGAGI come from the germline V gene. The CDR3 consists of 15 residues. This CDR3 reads CASRGSGRSQDTQYF. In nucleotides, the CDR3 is TGTGCCAGCAGGGGTAGCGGGAGGTCTCAAGATACGCAGTATTTT.

This chain's CDR3 is CASSEPGNEQYF. CDR3 nucleotide sequence: TGCGCCAGCAGTGAGCCCGGGAACGAGCAGTACTTC. The V call is TRBV10-2, the J call TRBJ2-7, with D tentatively TRBD2 (5 bases). CDR1 is WSHSY and CDR2 is SAAADI in the germline V gene. The V end lost 2 bases, the J end lost 5 bases, and 7 bases lay between the germline ends. This CDR3 has 12 residues.

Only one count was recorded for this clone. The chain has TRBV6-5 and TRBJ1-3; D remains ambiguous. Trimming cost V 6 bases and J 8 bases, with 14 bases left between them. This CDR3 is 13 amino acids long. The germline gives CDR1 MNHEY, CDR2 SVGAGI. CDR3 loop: CASRGYGEDTIYF. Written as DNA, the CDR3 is TGTGCCAGCAGAGGGTACGGGGAAGACACCATATATTTT.

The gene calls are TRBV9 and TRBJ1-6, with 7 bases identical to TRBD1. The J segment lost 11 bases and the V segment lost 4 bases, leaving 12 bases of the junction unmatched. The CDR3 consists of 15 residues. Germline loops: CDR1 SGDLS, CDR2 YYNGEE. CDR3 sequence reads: CASSTQTGLGTPLHF. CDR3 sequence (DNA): TGTGCCAGCAGCACCCAGACAGGGCTCGGAACACCCCTCCACTTT.

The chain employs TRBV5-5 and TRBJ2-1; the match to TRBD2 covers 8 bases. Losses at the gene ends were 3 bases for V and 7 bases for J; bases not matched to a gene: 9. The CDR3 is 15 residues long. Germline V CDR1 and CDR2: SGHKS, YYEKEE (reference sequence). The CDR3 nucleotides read TGTGCCAGCAGCTCAACTAGCGGAGGAGGGAATGAGCAGTTCTTC. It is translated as CASSSTSGGGNEQFF.

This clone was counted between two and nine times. This CDR3 is CASSLSEGHNEQFF. The CDR3 DNA reads as TGCGCCAGCAGCCTAAGCGAGGGCCACAATGAGCAGTTCTTC. The rearrangement links TRBV5-1 to TRBJ2-1; possible D gene TRBD2, 5 bases. This CDR3 has 14 residues. V shed 4 bases and J shed 5 bases, with 13 bases lying between them. Germline lookup yields CDR1 SGHRS and CDR2 YFSETQ.

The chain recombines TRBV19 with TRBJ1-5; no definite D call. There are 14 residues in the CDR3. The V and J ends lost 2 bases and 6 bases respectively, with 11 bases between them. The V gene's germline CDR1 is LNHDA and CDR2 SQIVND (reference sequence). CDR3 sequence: CASSIPQGSQPQHF. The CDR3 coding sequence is TGTGCCAGTAGTATACCCCAAGGGAGTCAGCCCCAGCATTTT.

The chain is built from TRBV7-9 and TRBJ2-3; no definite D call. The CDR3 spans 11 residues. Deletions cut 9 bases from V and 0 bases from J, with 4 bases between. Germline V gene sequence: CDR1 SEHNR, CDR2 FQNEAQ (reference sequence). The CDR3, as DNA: TGTGCCAGATCTAGCACAGATACGCAGTATTTT. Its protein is CARSSTDTQYF. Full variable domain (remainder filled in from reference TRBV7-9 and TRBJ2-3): DTGVSQNPRHKITKRGQNVTFRCDPISEHNRLYWYRQTLGQGPEFLTYFQNEAQLEKSRLLSDRFSAERPKGSFSTLEIQRTEQGDSAMYLCARSSTDTQYFGPGTRLTVL.

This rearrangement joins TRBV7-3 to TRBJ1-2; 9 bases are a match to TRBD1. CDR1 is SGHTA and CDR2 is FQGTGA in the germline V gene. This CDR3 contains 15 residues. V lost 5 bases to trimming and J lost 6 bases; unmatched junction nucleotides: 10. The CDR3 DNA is TGTGCCAGCAGCGCGGGACAGGGCCCATTCAATGGCTACACCTTC. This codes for CASSAGQGPFNGYTF.

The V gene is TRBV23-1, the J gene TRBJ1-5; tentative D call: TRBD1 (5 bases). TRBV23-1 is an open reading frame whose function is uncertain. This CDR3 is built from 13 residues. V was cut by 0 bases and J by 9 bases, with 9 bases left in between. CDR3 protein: CASSQSEGRPQHF. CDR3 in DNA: TGCGCCAGCAGTCAATCGGAGGGGCGGCCCCAGCATTTT.